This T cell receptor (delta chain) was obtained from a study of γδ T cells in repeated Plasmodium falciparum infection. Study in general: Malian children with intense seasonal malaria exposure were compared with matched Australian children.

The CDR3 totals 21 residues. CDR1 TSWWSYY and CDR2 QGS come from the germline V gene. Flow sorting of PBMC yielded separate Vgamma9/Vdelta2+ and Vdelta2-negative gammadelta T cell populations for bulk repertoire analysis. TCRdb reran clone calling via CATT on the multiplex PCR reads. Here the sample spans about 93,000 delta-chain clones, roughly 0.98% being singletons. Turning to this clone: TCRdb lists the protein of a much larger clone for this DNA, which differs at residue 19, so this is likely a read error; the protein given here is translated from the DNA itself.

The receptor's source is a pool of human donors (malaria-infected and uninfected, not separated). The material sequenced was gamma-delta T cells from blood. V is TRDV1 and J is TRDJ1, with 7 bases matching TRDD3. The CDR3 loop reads CALGEISRYWGTERDTDKPIF. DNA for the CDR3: TGTGCTCTTGGGGAAATTTCCCGCTACTGGGGAACAGAGAGGGACACCGATAAACCCATCTTT.